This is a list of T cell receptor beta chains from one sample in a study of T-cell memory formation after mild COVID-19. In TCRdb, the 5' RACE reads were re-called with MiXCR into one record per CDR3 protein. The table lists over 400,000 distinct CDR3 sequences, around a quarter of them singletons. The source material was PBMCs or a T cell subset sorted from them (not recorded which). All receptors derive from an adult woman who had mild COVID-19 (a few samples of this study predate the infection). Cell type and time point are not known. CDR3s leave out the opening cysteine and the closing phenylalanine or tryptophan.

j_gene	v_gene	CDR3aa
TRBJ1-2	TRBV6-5	ASSPRPGTGNYGYT
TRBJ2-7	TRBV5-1	ASSKRGETYEQY
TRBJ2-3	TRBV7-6	ASSPVRGDTQY
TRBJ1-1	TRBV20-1	SARLTGSVTEAF
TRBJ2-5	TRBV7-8	ASSWYGGRAAETQY
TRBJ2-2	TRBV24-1	ATSALTGFGGELF
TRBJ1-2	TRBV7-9	ASSLAGQLNYGYT
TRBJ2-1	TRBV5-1	ASSRTNSYNEQF
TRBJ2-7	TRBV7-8	ASSSRRLAGLYEQY
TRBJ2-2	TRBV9	ASSPPGYNTGELF
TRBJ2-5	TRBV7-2	ASSPRLGRQETQY
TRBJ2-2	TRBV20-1	SANPSGRTGELF
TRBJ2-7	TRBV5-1	ASSPTGVHSYEQY